A single TCR beta chain is shown here with its context. Its antigen is not known. The germline gives CDR1 ENHRY, CDR2 SYGVKD. V shed 2 bases and J 9 bases; nucleotides not matched to a gene: 13. CDR3 size: 16 residues. This sample was taken from a study of shared clonotypes between healthy human individuals. Study information: The composition of the donors was a couple of women and a few men aged 18 to 49.

General study findings and limits: Collection of samples was limited to blood; tissue repertoires likely differ.

Assay used: immunoSEQ multiplex PCR; TCRdb lists only in-frame clones, some missing. The sample has around 2.5 million clones; under 95% are singletons. Sequencing input: naive CD4+ T cells from PBMCs. Documented subset: CD45RA+ positively selected. The TCR originated in a man aged 18 to 30 in good health. Some clones in this sample may be carry-over from other donors' samples. The gene calls are TRBV10-3 and TRBJ2-1; the match to TRBD2 covers 7 bases. CDR3 nucleotides: TGTGCCATCAGTGAGCAGTTAACGGGAGGCGGGAGTGAGCAGTTCTTC. Residues: CAISEQLTGGGSEQFF.